A selection of T cell receptor beta chains follows, all from one sample in a study of cytomegalovirus exposure and HLA in healthy donors. Sequenced by immunoSEQ multiplex PCR; TCRdb stores in-frame clones only, minus some. Counted here are about 130,000 clones, around four fifths occurring once; the ten biggest clones make up less than 2%. Input material: PBMCs. The receptors were gathered from a man in his forties or fifties in good health and CMV-seronegative. CDR3s include the opening cysteine and the closing phenylalanine or tryptophan. Fields, in order: J gene, V gene, D gene, clone size, CDR3 DNA, CDR3 protein. The D gene is left open where the match is weak. Only part of the rows carry a size: once, few, many, or a class if the clone is expanded.

>TRBJ2-3|TRBV10-3|TRBD2|NA
TGTGCCATCGCGGGTGATGGGACTAGCCCGAGGACAGATACGCAGTATTTT
CAIAGDGTSPRTDTQYF
>TRBJ2-5|TRBV4-1|TRBD1|NA
TGCGCCAGCAGCGTATACCGGACAGGGATGCAGACCCAGTACTTC
CASSVYRTGMQTQYF
>TRBJ1-5|TRBV19|TRBD1|NA
TGTGCCAGTAGTACAATTCAGGGGGAGATTCAGCCCCAGCATTTT
CASSTIQGEIQPQHF
>TRBJ2-7|TRBV5-6|TRBD2|NA
TGTGCCAGCAGCTCCTGGGGAGCGGGGTCCAACTACGAGCAGTACTTC
CASSSWGAGSNYEQYF
>TRBJ2-5|TRBV5-6|TRBD2|few
TGTGCCAGCAGCTTAACCGGTAGCGGGGGAGAGACCCAGTACTTC
CASSLTGSGGETQYF
>TRBJ2-7|TRBV27|NA|NA
TGTGCCAGCAGTTCAGGCAGTCCCTACGAGCAGTACTTC
CASSSGSPYEQYF
>TRBJ2-1|TRBV19|TRBD2|NA
TGTGCCAGTAGTGTGACTAGCGGTCTATACAATGAGCAGTTCTTC
CASSVTSGLYNEQFF
>TRBJ2-3|TRBV27|TRBD2|NA
TGTGCCAGCAGTCGGGGACTAGCGGGAGTCGCAGATACGCAGTATTTT
CASSRGLAGVADTQYF
>TRBJ2-2|TRBV5-1|TRBD2|NA
TGCGCCAGCAGCTTGGGTGCTAGCGGGAACACCGGGGAGCTGTTTTTT
CASSLGASGNTGELFF
>TRBJ1-2|TRBV9|NA|NA
TGTGCCAGCAGCGTCGTGACAGGTTGGGGCTACACCTTC
CASSVVTGWGYTF
>TRBJ1-1|TRBV5-1|NA|few
TGCGCCAGCAGCTCCAGGATGAACACTGAAGCTTTCTTT
CASSSRMNTEAFF
>TRBJ2-2|TRBV2|NA|NA
TGTGCCAGCAGTGAAGCGCTTCTTCGGGAGAACACCGGGGAGCTGTTTTTT
CASSEALLRENTGELFF
>TRBJ2-3|TRBV28|NA|NA
TGTGCCAGCAGTCCCGGGGGCACAGATACGCAGTATTTT
CASSPGGTDTQYF
>TRBJ2-3|TRBV27|NA|NA
TGTGCCAGCAGTTCCCCCCGACTCCTCACAGATACGCAGTATTTT
CASSSPRLLTDTQYF
>TRBJ2-1|TRBV7-9|NA|NA
TGTGCCAGCAGCTTGGAGGTTAGCTCCTACAATGAGCAGTTCTTC
CASSLEVSSYNEQFF
>TRBJ2-7|TRBV4-1|NA|few
TGCGCCAGCAGCCAAGCTAGTAGCGGCGCCTACGAGCAGTACTTC
CASSQASSGAYEQYF
>TRBJ2-7|TRBV7-2|NA|NA
TGTGCCAGCAGCGGATACGACGGGACACGAACTTCCGAGCAGTACTTC
CASSGYDGTRTSEQYF
>TRBJ1-4|TRBV7-9|NA|NA
TGTGCCAGCAGCTTAGCGGGATTTGGGGAGAAAAGTGTAGAACTGTTTTTT
CASSLAGFGEKSVELFF
>TRBJ2-2|TRBV4-3|NA|once
TGCGCCAGCAGCCCCTACGTCGACACCGGGGAGCTGTTTTTT
CASSPYVDTGELFF
>TRBJ2-1|TRBV11-3|NA|NA
TGTGCCAGCAGCTTAGACCCCTCGCGGGACAATGAGCAGTTCTTC
CASSLDPSRDNEQFF
>TRBJ1-4|TRBV5-1|NA|NA
TGCGCCAGCAGCACGGACAGTCCAACTAATGAAAAACTGTTTTTT
CASSTDSPTNEKLFF
>TRBJ2-7|TRBV9|TRBD1|NA
TGTGCCAGCAGCGTAGAAGGGGGCTTAAGCTCCGAGCAGTACTTC
CASSVEGGLSSEQYF
>TRBJ2-3|TRBV27|NA|NA
TGTGCCAGCAGTCCGGCAGGGGTAAGCACAGATATGCAGTATTTT
CASSPAGVSTDMQYF
>TRBJ1-5|TRBV19|NA|NA
TGTGCCAGTAGTATGAGCAGGGTAGCTCAGCCCCAGCATTTT
CASSMSRVAQPQHF
>TRBJ2-7|TRBV5-1|TRBD1|NA
TGCGCCAGCAGCTTGACTGACAGGGCCTACTCCTACGAGCAGTACTTC
CASSLTDRAYSYEQYF
>TRBJ2-3|TRBV7-3|NA|NA
TGTGCCAGCAGCCCGGGACTCTCCAGTAGAGATACGCAGTATTTT
CASSPGLSSRDTQYF
>TRBJ1-4|TRBV28|NA|NA
TGTGCCAGCAGTTATGAGGGTGAGACTAATGAAAAACTGTTTTTT
CASSYEGETNEKLFF
>TRBJ1-1|TRBV11-2|NA|once
TGTGCCAGCAGCCCAAGTCTGGACTTTGAAGCTTTCTTT
CASSPSLDFEAFF
>TRBJ2-3|TRBV6-1|NA|NA
TGTGCCAGCAAAATTTTAGGGGGGGCGTCAGATACGCAGTATTTT
CASKILGGASDTQYF
>TRBJ2-7|TRBV7-9|NA|NA
TGTGCCAGCAGCAGCCGGGGATTTTCCTACGAGCAGTACTTC
CASSSRGFSYEQYF
>TRBJ2-1|TRBV2|TRBD1|NA
TGTGCCAGCAGTGAACTGGGACAGGGTTACAATGAGCAGTTCTTC
CASSELGQGYNEQFF
>TRBJ2-1|TRBV19|NA|NA
TGTGCCAGTAGTCCACTCTCCTACAATGAGCAGTTCTTC
CASSPLSYNEQFF
>TRBJ2-1|TRBV19|TRBD2|NA
TGTGCCAGTAACCCCAGCGGGAGTGTCGATGAGCAGTTCTTC
CASNPSGSVDEQFF
>TRBJ2-5|TRBV6-6|NA|NA
TGTGCCAGCGCGTCCTTTTTAGCGGATCAAGAGACCCAGTACTTC
CASASFLADQETQYF
>TRBJ1-2|TRBV6-5|TRBD1|NA
TGTGCCAGCAGTTACAGGGGGCCGGATGGCTACACCTTC
CASSYRGPDGYTF
>TRBJ1-1|TRBV4-3|NA|NA
TGCGCCAGCAGCCAAGATCTCCTGAACACTGAAGCTTTCTTT
CASSQDLLNTEAFF
>TRBJ1-6|TRBV27|NA|NA
TGTGCCAGCAGGAGGGAGAGTCTTAACTCACCCCTCCACTTT
CASRRESLNSPLHF
>TRBJ2-7|TRBV2|TRBD1|NA
TGTGCCAGCAGCCGGGACAGGGTCTACGAGCAGTACTTC
CASSRDRVYEQYF
>TRBJ2-1|TRBV4-2|TRBD2|NA
TGTGCCAGCAGCCAACCTAGCGGGAGAAATTCTGAGCAGTTCTTC
CASSQPSGRNSEQFF
>TRBJ1-1|TRBV7-6|TRBD1|NA
TGTGCCAGCAGCTTAGGTGAGCGGACAGGAGTGAACACTGAAGCTTTCTTT
CASSLGERTGVNTEAFF
>TRBJ1-2|TRBV19|TRBD1|NA
TGTGCCAGTAGTATCCTTGGGACAGGGGGCTTTGGCTACACCTTC
CASSILGTGGFGYTF
>TRBJ2-7|TRBV4-3|TRBD1|NA
TGCGCCAGCAGCCAAAACTCTTGGGACAGCTACGAGCAGTACTTC
CASSQNSWDSYEQYF
>TRBJ2-3|TRBV7-9|NA|NA
TGTGCCAGCAGCTTAGGGGCCAGCACAGATACGCAGTATTTT
CASSLGASTDTQYF
>TRBJ2-7|TRBV23-1|TRBD2|NA
TGCGCCAGCAGTCAATCGTCCAGGGAGGGCTCCTACGAGCAGTACTTC
CASSQSSREGSYEQYF
>TRBJ2-7|TRBV18|NA|NA
TGTGCCAGCTCACCTGAGCGGTCGCTCTCCTACGAGCAGTACTTC
CASSPERSLSYEQYF
>TRBJ2-2|TRBV5-1|TRBD1|NA
TGCGCCAGCAGCTTGTCCCCGGACAGGGTAAACACCGGGGAGCTGTTTTTT
CASSLSPDRVNTGELFF
>TRBJ1-2|TRBV27|NA|NA
TGTGCCAGCAGCCAATTAGCTAACTATGGCTACACCTTC
CASSQLANYGYTF
>TRBJ1-5|TRBV2|NA|NA
TGTGCCAGCAGGGAACAGGGATTCAATCAGCCCCAGCATTTT
CASREQGFNQPQHF
>TRBJ1-2|TRBV6-6|TRBD1|NA
TGTGCCAGCAGTTATACAGGGGGCAGAGACTATGGCTACACCTTC
CASSYTGGRDYGYTF
>TRBJ1-1|TRBV9|TRBD1|NA
TGTGCCAGCAGCGAAGGACAGGGGTCGAACACTGAAGCTTTCTTT
CASSEGQGSNTEAFF
>TRBJ2-6|TRBV30|TRBD1|NA
TGTGCCTGGAGTTCGACACAGGGGTTCGGGGCCAACGTCCTGACTTTC
CAWSSTQGFGANVLTF
>TRBJ2-1|TRBV15|TRBD2|NA
TGTGCCACCAGCAGAGTGGGACTAGCGGATGCCTACAATGAGCAGTTCTTC
CATSRVGLADAYNEQFF
>TRBJ2-2|TRBV27|TRBD1|NA
TGTGCCAGCAGCCGAAAGTTCGACAGGGAAGCTTGGACCGGGGAGCTGTTTTTT
CASSRKFDREAWTGELFF
>TRBJ1-2|TRBV11-2|NA|NA
TGTGCCAGCAGCTTAGGGACACCCCTTAACTATGGCTACACCTTC
CASSLGTPLNYGYTF
>TRBJ2-7|TRBV16|NA|NA
TGTGCCAGCAGGCCCCGTGGAGGGGTCCCCGAGCAGTACTTC
CASRPRGGVPEQYF
>TRBJ2-1|TRBV10-3|NA|NA
TGTGCCATCAGTGCGGGACCTCGGGAGGAGCAGTTCTTC
CAISAGPREEQFF
>TRBJ1-1|TRBV4-1|TRBD1|NA
TGCGCCAGCAGCCAAGTTGTAGGACAGGGAGTTGAAGCTTTCTTT
CASSQVVGQGVEAFF